One and the same sample provided the 3 T cell receptor beta chains below, sequenced in a study of CD8 T cells in ankylosing spondylitis. MiXCR was run by TCRdb on the 5' RACE reads, yielding one entry per CDR3 protein. Among 250,000 to 300,000 distinct CDR3 sequences listed, around 18% were seen once. Source material: blood, either unsorted or a sorted T cell fraction (not recorded which). Every receptor here comes from a male donor with ankylosing spondylitis or in good health (not recorded which).

This clonotype was seen a few times. The J gene is TRBJ2-3, the V gene TRBV7-3; 8 nucleotides align to TRBD2. Germline lookup yields CDR1 SGHTA and CDR2 FQGTGA. The CDR3 totals 17 residues. V lost 2 bases to trimming and J lost 2 bases; unmatched junction nucleotides: 9. In nucleotides, the CDR3 is TGTGCCAGCAGCTTATCGGGGGGGGCCCTCATCACAGATACGCAGTATTTT. It codes for CASSLSGGALITDTQYF.

The chain uses TRBV24-1 and TRBJ2-1, with TRBD2 matching 10 bases. Germline V gene data show CDR1 as KGHDR and CDR2 as SFDVKD. This CDR3 has 17 residues. The trim removed 4 bases at V and 1 base at J, leaving 6 bases unmatched. The chain's CDR3 is CATSDRRAGGSYNEQFF. CDR3 bases: TGTGCCACCAGTGACCGCCGAGCGGGGGGGTCCTACAATGAGCAGTTCTTC.

This chain connects TRBV20-1 to TRBJ2-1; the D is unclear. Germline V gene lookup returns CDR1 DFQATT and CDR2 SNEGSKA (reference sequence). Trimming removed 3 bases from V and 1 base from J, with 4 bases in between. CDR3 length equals 12 residues. The CDR3 protein is CSARGSYNEQFF. The DNA of the CDR3 is TGCAGTGCTAGGGGTTCCTACAATGAGCAGTTCTTC.